The source of this TCR beta chain is a study of shared clonotypes between healthy human individuals (TCRdb year 2020). Concerning the study at large: A few men and two women, aged 18 to 49 years, made up the cohort. To estimate repertoire size and how much clonotypes are shared between individuals, the study performed deep sequencing of blood TCR repertoires from 4 to 6 healthy adults. To increase sequencing depth and limit assay-specific biases, TCR repertoire library preparation and sequencing were carried out by different laboratories using diverse techniques. Leukapheresis yielded between about 0.9 and 8.9 billion PBMCs per donor. For each donor, three plates each were used for CD4 naive and CD4 memory, two plates were used for CD8 naive, and one plate was used for CD8 memory. General findings and caveats noted by the study authors: Higher generation probabilities were observed for clonotypes shared by all four sorted-subset donors than for non-shared clonotypes. Rarefaction of sorted-subset datasets indicated incomplete sequencing despite the large sequencing depth. Across a handful of donors, approximately 5% of naive CD4, approximately 3.6% of naive CD8, 2.3% of memory CD4, and 0.3% to 0.45% of memory CD8 clonotypes were shared. The genetic and exposure-history diversity represented was limited by the small number of donors. Pairwise subsampling indicated that sequencing depth was expected to affect the degree of clonotype sharing among donors. Naive subsets generally had larger estimated clonotype richness than memory subsets did. Sampling was limited to blood, and TCR repertoires in tissue likely differ from TCR repertoires in blood.

Donors were healthy HIV-negative adults with no recently reported acute infections or vaccinations. Every donor was a Caucasian adult residing in Nashville, Tennessee, USA. CD4+ T cells were enriched by magnetic negative selection, after which naive cells were positively selected on CD45RA and the negative fraction was taken as the memory subset. Blood was obtained by leukapheresis, after which PBMCs were separated by Ficoll-Histopaque density gradient centrifugation and cryopreserved in liquid nitrogen vapor phase. Purity and quantity of every magnetically sorted T cell population were checked by analytical flow cytometry. From each sorted fraction, genomic DNA was isolated and quantified by UV absorbance on a Nanodrop 2000c. A distance of 18 bases separates the germline ends of V and J, which lose 7 bases and 2 bases respectively. From cysteine to phenylalanine, the CDR3 is 15 amino acids long. Solely the CDR3 DNA is kept, with 45 bases framed from the first base. Looking up the germline V gene yields CDR1 WSHSY and CDR2 SAAADI.

As concerns this clone: Its binding antigen is unknown. Base qualities were left out, and no much larger clone turns up one base away.

Using the deep immunoSEQ assay, multiplex PCR amplified TCR CDR3 regions from genomic DNA. Extracted genomic DNA from each cell subset was distributed evenly across all wells of several immunoSEQ 96-well plates, and each plate was treated as a replicate. Each replicate PCR for sorted subsets received about 210 ng genomic DNA, equal to about 29,000 T cell genomes. Purified libraries were quantified with a Qubit 3.0 fluorometer, sized on a Bioanalyzer 2100, and re-quantified with the KAPA Library Quantification kit. Every immunoSEQ 96-well plate was sequenced on a separate single-read 150-cycle Illumina NextSeq 550 flow cell. Regarding the original processing steps: Because the immunoSEQ output included only junctional sequences and no quality scores, the filtering could not be the same as the filtering used for full-length reads. Sequences were annotated with PyIR, a Python wrapper for IgBLAST v1.9, and V/J genes and CDR3 were assigned using IMGT germline references. Reads with weak V/J assignments (E-value above 1e-6), missing CDR3, stop codons, out-of-frame junctions, or ambiguous translated residues were removed. A V3J clonotype was defined by an identical inferred V gene, J gene, and CDR3 amino acid sequence. Percentage overlap between repertoires was computed as shared unique clonotypes divided by the size of the smaller repertoire. Richness of each repertoire was evaluated using RTK rarefaction, the Chao1 estimator, and Recon v2.1 estimates of unobserved clonotypes. For all TCRbeta clonotypes obtained by the gDNA method from four donors, generation probabilities were computed with OLGA. TCRdb re-hosts the immuneACCESS table, in-frame sequences only. Its copies lack some clones; in the studies checked, an unresolved V gene accounts for under half of them, and the cause for the rest is not known. That table is the source of V, J and clone size, and D and trimming were worked out from the DNA. The sample profile shows about 990,000 clones; about four fifths of them were found once. More than 0.55% of the sample comes from the top ten.

This TCR derives from a young man in good health. Some clones in this sample may be carry-over from other donors' samples. Source material: memory CD4+ T cells from PBMCs. According to the study, the label for this sample's cell subset or site signals: CD45RA-negative fraction. The chain joins TRBV10-2 to TRBJ2-7; D gene: possibly TRBD2, on 5 matching bases. The DNA reads TGCGCCAGCACGGCGGGCGCGGGTGCCCCCTACGAGCAGTACTTC. It is translated as CASTAGAGAPYEQYF.